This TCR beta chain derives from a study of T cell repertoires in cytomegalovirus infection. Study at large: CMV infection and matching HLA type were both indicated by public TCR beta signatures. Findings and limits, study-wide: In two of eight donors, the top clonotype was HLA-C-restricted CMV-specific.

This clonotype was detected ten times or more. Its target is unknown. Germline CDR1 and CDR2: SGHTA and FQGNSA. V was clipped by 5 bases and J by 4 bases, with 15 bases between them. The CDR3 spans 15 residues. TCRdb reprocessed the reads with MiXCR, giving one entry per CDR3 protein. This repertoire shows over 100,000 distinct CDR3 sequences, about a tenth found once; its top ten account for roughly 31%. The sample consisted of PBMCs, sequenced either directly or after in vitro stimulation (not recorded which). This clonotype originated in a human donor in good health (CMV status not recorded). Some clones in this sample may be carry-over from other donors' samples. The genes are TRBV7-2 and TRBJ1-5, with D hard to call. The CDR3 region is CASSRTRGLNQPQHF. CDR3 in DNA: TGTGCCAGCAGCCGGACGAGAGGGTTGAATCAGCCCCAGCATTTT.